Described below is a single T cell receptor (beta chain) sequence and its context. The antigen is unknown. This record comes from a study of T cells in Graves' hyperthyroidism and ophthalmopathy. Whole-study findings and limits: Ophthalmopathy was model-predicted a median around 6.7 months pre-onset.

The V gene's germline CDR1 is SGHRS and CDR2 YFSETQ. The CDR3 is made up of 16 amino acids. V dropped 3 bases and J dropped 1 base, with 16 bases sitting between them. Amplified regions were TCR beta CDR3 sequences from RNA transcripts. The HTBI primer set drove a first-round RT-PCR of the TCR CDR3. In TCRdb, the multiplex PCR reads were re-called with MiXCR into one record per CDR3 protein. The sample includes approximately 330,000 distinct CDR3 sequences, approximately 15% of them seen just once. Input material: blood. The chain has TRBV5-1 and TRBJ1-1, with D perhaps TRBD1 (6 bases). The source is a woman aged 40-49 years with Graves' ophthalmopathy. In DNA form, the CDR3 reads TGCGCCAGCAGCTGGGGGCGGGCTGGAAGGAACACTGAAGCTTTCTTT. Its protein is CASSWGRAGRNTEAFF. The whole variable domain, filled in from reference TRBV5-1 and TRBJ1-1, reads KAGVTQTPRYLIKTRGQQVTLSCSPISGHRSVSWYQQTPGQGLQFLFEYFSETQRNKGNFPGRFSGRQFSNSRSEMNVSTLELGDSALYLCASSWGRAGRNTEAFFGQGTRLTVV.